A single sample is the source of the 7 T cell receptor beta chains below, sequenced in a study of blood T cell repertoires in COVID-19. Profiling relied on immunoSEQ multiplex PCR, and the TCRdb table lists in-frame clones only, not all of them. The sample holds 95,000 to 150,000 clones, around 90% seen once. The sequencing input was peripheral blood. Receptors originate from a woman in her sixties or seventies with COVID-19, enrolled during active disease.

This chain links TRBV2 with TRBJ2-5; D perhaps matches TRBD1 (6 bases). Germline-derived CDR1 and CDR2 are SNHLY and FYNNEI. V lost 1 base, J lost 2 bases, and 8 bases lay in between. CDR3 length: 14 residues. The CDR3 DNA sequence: TGTGCCAGCAGTGAAGTCAGGGGTCAAGAGACCCAGTACTTC. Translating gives CASSEVRGQETQYF.

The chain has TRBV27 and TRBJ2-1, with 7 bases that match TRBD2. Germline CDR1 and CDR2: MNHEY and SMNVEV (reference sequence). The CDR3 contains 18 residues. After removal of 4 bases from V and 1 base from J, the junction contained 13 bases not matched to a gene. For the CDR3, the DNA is TGTGCCAGCAGTTATCTTGTTAGCGGGCCGAATTCCTACAATGAGCAGTTCTTC. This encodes CASSYLVSGPNSYNEQFF.

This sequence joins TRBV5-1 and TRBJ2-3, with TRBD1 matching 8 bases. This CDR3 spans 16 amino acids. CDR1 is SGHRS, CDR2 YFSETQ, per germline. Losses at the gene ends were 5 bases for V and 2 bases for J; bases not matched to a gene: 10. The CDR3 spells CASRQGGRADTDTQYF. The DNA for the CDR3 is TGCGCCAGCAGACAGGGGGGCAGGGCAGACACAGATACGCAGTATTTT.

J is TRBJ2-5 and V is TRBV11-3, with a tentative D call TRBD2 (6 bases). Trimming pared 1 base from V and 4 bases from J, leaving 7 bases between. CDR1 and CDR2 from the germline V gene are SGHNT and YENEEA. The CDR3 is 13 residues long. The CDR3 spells CASSLAGRETQYF. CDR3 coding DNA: TGTGCCAGCAGCTTAGCCGGGAGAGAGACCCAGTACTTC. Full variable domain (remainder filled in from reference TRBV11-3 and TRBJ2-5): EAGVVQSPRYKIIEKKQPVAFWCNPISGHNTLYWYLQNLGQGPELLIRYENEEAVDDSQLPKDRFSAERLKGVDSTLKIQPAELGDSAVYLCASSLAGRETQYFGPGTRLLVL.

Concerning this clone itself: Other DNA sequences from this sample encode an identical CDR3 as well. CDR3 nucleotide sequence: TGTGCCAGCAGCTTGCGGGGCCAAGAGACCCAGTACTTC. Protein sequence: CASSLRGQETQYF. The chain links TRBV5-4 to TRBJ2-5; D may be TRBD2 (5 bases). The CDR3 extends over 13 amino acids. Trimming removed 1 base at V and 1 base at J, with 5 bases between. Germline-derived CDR1 and CDR2 are SGHNT and YYREEE (reference sequence).

CDR3 coding DNA: TGCGCCAGCAGCGAACCCCTACAGACAGGGAGCATGGCTGGCTACACCTTC. Translated, it gives CASSEPLQTGSMAGYTF. This chain uses TRBV5-1 with TRBJ1-2, with 7 bases fitting TRBD1. Germline V CDR1 and CDR2: SGHRS, YFSETQ. The ends lost 4 bases at V and 7 bases at J; junction bases unmatched: 19. The CDR3 is made up of 17 amino acids.

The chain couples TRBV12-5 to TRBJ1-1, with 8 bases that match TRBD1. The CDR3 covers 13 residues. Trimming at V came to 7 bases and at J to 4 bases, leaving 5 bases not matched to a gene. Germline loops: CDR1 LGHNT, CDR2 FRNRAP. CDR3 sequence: CASALTGGTEAFF. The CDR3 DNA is TGTGCTAGTGCCCTTACAGGGGGCACTGAAGCTTTCTTT.